This record looks at one TCR beta chain sequence and its context. The antigen remains unidentified. These data come from a study of OX40 agonist ivuxolimab in advanced cancers. On the study more broadly: Of the patients, three showed partial responses, one with hepatocellular carcinoma and two with cutaneous melanoma. Study-wide results and limits: Individuals who were partial responders at 0.1-3.0 mg/kg had clonal expansion that ranked among the lowest.

Using immunoSEQ multiplex PCR, the repertoire was profiled, and TCRdb retains in-frame clones only, with some absent. The table lists some 13,000 clones, around 76% of them singletons. This CDR3 has 20 amino acids. Germline V lookup: CDR1 SGHDN, CDR2 FVKESK. V was clipped by 0 bases and J by 5 bases; unmatched bases: 19. Cycle 7 day 1, cycle 4 day 1, and baseline were the timepoints at which blood was sampled. The V call is TRBV14, the J call TRBJ2-7, with TRBD2 matching 10 bases. The origin of this receptor is an adult with an advanced solid tumor such as melanoma, head and neck, liver or kidney cancer. The sequences come from CD4+ or CD8+ T cells sorted from blood, collected in a trial of the OX40 agonist ivuxolimab. CDR3 DNA sequence: TGTGCCAGCAGCCAAGAAAGAGAAGCGGGAGGGCCAAAGATACTCCACGAGCAGTACTTC. This sequence encodes CASSQEREAGGPKILHEQYF.